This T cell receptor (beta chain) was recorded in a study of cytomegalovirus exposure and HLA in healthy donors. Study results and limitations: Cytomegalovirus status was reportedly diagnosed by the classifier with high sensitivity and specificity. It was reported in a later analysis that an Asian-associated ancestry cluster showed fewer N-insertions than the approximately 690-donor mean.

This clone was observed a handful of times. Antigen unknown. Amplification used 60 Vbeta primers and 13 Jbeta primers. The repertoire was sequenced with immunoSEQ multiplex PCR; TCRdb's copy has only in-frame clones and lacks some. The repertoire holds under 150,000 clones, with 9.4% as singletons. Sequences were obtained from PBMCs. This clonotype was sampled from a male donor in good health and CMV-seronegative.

CDR3 sequence (DNA): TGTGCCAGCAGCCTGACAGGGGGCACAGATACGCAGTATTTT. This gives the protein CASSLTGGTDTQYF. The rearrangement uses TRBV7-9 and TRBJ2-3; 8 nucleotides agree with TRBD1. The CDR3 is 14 residues long. Per germline, CDR1 SEHNR and CDR2 FQNEAQ (reference sequence). V shed 5 bases and J 1 base; nucleotides not matched to a gene: 2.